This paragraph reports one TCR beta chain. The antigen this receptor binds is unknown. Nothing much larger sits one base from this clone, and base qualities are not available. Donors were healthy HIV-negative adults with no recently reported acute infections or vaccinations. All donors were Caucasian adults living in Nashville, Tennessee, USA. Magnetic negative selection was used to enrich CD4+ T cells, after which naive cells were positively selected on CD45RA and the negative fraction became the memory subset. After blood collection by leukapheresis, PBMCs were isolated using Ficoll-Histopaque density gradient centrifugation and then cryopreserved in the vapor phase of liquid nitrogen. Analytical flow cytometry was used to check the purity and quantity of every magnetically sorted T cell population. Each sorted fraction had its genomic DNA isolated and then quantified by UV absorbance on a Nanodrop 2000c.

The data belong to a study of shared clonotypes between healthy human individuals (dated by TCRdb to the early 2020s). The study in broad terms: The cohort comprised a couple of women and a few men aged 18 to 49 years. For each donor, three plates each were used for CD4 naive and CD4 memory, two plates were used for CD8 naive, and one plate was used for CD8 memory. To estimate repertoire size and how much clonotypes are shared between individuals, the study performed deep sequencing of blood TCR repertoires from about five healthy adults. To increase sequencing depth and limit assay-specific biases, different laboratories used diverse techniques to prepare libraries and sequence TCR repertoires. Between about 0.8 and 8.9 billion PBMCs per donor were obtained by leukapheresis.

Overall study results and their limits: Incomplete sequencing was indicated by rarefaction of sorted-subset datasets, despite the large sequencing depth. Based on pairwise subsampling, the degree of clonotype sharing among donors was expected to be affected by sequencing depth. Sharing across several donors was observed for around 5% of naive CD4, over 3% of naive CD8, 2.3% of memory CD4, and roughly 0.4% of memory CD8 clonotypes. Because the study included only a small number of donors, the genetic and exposure-history diversity represented was limited. Sampling was limited to blood, and TCR repertoires in tissue likely differ from TCR repertoires in blood. Compared with non-shared clonotypes, clonotypes shared by all four sorted-subset donors had higher generation probabilities. Naive subsets generally had larger estimated clonotype richness than memory subsets.

TCR CDR3 regions were amplified from genomic DNA by multiplex PCR using the deep immunoSEQ assay. Extracted genomic DNA from each cell subset was spread evenly across all wells of several immunoSEQ 96-well plates, with each plate serving as a replicate. Each replicate PCR for sorted subsets received 150 to 250 ng genomic DNA, equal to roughly 30,000 T cell genomes. Purified libraries were measured with a Qubit 3.0 fluorometer, size-checked on a Bioanalyzer 2100, and measured again with the KAPA Library Quantification kit. A separate single-read 150-cycle Illumina NextSeq 550 flow cell was used to sequence each immunoSEQ 96-well plate. For the original study's pipeline: Because the immunoSEQ output held only junctional sequences and lacked quality scores, the filtering could not match the filtering applied to full-length reads. Sequences were annotated with PyIR, a Python wrapper for IgBLAST v1.9, and V/J genes and CDR3 were assigned using IMGT germline references. Reads were removed for weak V/J assignments (E-value above 1e-6), missing CDR3, stop codons, out-of-frame junctions, or ambiguous translated residues. V3J clonotypes were defined as sequences sharing the same inferred V gene, J gene, and CDR3 amino acid sequence. The percentage overlap between two repertoires was calculated by dividing the number of shared unique clonotypes by the size of the smaller repertoire. RTK rarefaction, the Chao1 estimator, and Recon v2.1 estimates of unobserved clonotypes were used to assess repertoire richness. Generation probabilities for all TCRbeta clonotypes obtained by the gDNA method from a handful of donors were computed using OLGA. The clones in this table, taken by TCRdb from immuneACCESS, are in-frame only. Not every clone is retained; where verified, under half of the shortfall comes from an unresolved V gene, and the cause of the rest is unknown. V and J calls and clone size come straight from that table; D and trimming were deduced from the DNA. In all, the sample holds 650,000 to 800,000 clones, and 72% of those were seen once. The ten top clones hold about 1.8% of the sample.

The origin of this receptor is a woman in her thirties in good health. The sequenced sample was memory CD4+ T cells sorted from blood. The cell subset or site label corresponds to: CD45RA-negative fraction.

The CDR3 is CASSRGSLNTGELFF. The DNA reads TGTGCCAGCAGTCGCGGGTCCTTGAACACCGGGGAGCTGTTTTTT. This chain joins TRBV5-4 to TRBJ2-2; TRBD2 might be the D gene, on 5 matching bases. The CDR3 numbers 15 residues from cysteine through phenylalanine. The DNA shown is the 45-base CDR3, in frame from base 1. CDR1 SGHNT and CDR2 YYREEE were looked up in the germline V gene (reference sequence). V and J lose 5 bases and 1 base, and a span of 12 bases separates them.